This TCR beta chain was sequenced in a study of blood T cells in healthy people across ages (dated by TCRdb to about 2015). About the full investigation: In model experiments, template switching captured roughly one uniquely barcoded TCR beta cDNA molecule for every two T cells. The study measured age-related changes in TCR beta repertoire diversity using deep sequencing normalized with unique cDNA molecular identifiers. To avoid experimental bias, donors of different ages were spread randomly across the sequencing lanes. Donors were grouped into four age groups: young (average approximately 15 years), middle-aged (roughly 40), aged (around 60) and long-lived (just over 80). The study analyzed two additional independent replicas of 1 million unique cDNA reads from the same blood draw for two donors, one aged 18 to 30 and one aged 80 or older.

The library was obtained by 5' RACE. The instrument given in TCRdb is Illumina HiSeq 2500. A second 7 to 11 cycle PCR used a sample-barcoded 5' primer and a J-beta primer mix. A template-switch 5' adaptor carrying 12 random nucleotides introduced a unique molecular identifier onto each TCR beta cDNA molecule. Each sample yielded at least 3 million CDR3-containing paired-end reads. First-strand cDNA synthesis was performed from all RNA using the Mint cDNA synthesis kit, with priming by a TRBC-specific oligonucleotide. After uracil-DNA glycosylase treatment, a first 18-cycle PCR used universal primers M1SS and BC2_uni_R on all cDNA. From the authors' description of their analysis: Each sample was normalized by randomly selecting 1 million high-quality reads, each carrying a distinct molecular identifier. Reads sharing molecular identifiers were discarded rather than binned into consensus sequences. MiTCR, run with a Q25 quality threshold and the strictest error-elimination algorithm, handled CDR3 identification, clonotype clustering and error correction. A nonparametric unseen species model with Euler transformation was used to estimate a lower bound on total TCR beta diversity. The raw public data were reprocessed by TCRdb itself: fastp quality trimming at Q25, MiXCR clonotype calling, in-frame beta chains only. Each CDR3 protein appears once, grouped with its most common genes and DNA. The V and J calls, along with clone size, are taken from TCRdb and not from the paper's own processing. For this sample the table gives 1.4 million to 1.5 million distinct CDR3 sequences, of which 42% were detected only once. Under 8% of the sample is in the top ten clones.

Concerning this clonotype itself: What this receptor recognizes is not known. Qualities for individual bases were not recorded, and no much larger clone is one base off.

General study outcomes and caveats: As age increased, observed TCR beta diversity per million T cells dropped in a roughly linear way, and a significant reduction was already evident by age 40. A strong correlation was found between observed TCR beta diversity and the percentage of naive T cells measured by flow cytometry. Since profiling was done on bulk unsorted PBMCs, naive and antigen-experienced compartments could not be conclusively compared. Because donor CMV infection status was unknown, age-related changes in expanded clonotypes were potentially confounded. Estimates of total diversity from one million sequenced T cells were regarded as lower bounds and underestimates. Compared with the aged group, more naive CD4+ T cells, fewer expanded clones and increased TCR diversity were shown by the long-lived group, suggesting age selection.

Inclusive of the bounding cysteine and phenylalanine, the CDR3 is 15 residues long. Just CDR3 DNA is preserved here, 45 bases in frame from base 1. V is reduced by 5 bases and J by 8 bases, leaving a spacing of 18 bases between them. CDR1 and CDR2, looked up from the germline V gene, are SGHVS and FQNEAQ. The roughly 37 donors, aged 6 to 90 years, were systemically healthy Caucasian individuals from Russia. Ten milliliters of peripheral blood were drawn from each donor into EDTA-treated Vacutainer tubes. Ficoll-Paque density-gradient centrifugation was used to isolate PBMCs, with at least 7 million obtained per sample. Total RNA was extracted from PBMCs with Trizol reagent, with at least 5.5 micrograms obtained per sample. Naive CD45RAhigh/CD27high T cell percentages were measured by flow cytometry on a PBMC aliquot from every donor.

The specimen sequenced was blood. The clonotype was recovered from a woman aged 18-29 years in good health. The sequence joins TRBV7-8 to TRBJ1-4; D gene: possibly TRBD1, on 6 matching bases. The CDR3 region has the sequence CASSKIGGVREKLFF. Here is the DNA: TGTGCCAGCAGCAAAATAGGGGGGGTTAGGGAAAAACTGTTTTTT.